One T cell receptor beta chain is described in this entry. For the second PCR, which ran for about 6 to 11 cycles, a sample-barcoded 5' primer and a J-beta primer mix were used. Every single cDNA molecule received a tag from a template-switch adaptor with 12 random nucleotides. TCRdb fed the 5' RACE reads into MiXCR, producing one record per CDR3 protein. Seen here are around 690,000 distinct CDR3 sequences, about 53% observed once, and the top ten hold roughly 34%. The sample is drawn from a study of blood T cells in healthy people across ages. Across the study: Per every two T cells, about one barcoded beta molecule was captured by template switching.

The people who gave samples were healthy Caucasians from Russia, aged about 6 to 100. The CDR3 has 15 residues. CDR1 and CDR2 (germline): DFQATT, SNEGSKA (reference sequence). J gave up 8 bases and V 2 bases, and 5 bases lay outside the gene matches. The receptor was derived from a man aged 55 to 70 in good health. The V and J genes are TRBV20-1 and TRBJ2-1; 14 bases match TRBD2. Sequencing input: blood. The CDR3 region is CSARTGTSGGDEQFF. The CDR3 DNA follows: TGCAGTGCTAGAACCGGGACTAGCGGGGGCGATGAGCAGTTCTTC.